A selection of T cell receptor beta chains follows, all from one sample in a study of PD-L1 blockade in urothelial cancer. TCRdb keeps only in-frame clones here, not all; method: immunoSEQ multiplex PCR. The sample consists of about 38,000 clones, about 85% of them appearing once. Source: PBMCs, taken around atezolizumab (anti-PD-L1) treatment. The receptors shown here come from a man older than 75 with urothelial cancer. CDR3s include the opening cysteine and the closing phenylalanine or tryptophan. The D gene is left open where the match is weak. Rows may omit the clone size; those that give it use once, few, many or a size class.

v_gene	abundance	d_gene	j_gene	CDR3nt	CDR3aa
TRBV11-2	once	-	TRBJ2-1	TGTGCCAGCAAGACGCTTTGGAGCAATGAGCAGTTCTTC	CASKTLWSNEQFF
TRBV5-1	-	TRBD1	TRBJ2-3	TGCGCCAGCAGCTTAGCGCCCGGGACAGACGAAAGCACAGATACGCAGTATTTT	CASSLAPGTDESTDTQYF
TRBV6-1	-	-	TRBJ2-5	TGTGCCAGCAACAGAAACCAGGCCGGGGGGACCCAGTACTTC	CASNRNQAGGTQYF
TRBV4-1	-	TRBD2	TRBJ2-7	TGCGCCAGCAGCCTAGCGGGAGCTTTGTACGAGCAGTACTTC	CASSLAGALYEQYF
TRBV5-1	-	-	TRBJ2-2	TGCGCCAGCAGCTCGGGGGCGAACACCGGGGAGCTGTTTTTT	CASSSGANTGELFF
TRBV5-1	-	TRBD2	TRBJ2-3	TGCGCCAGCAGCTCAACTAGCGGGAGGGGCACAGATACGCAGTATTTT	CASSSTSGRGTDTQYF
TRBV19	-	-	TRBJ1-5	TGTGCCAGTAGTATATACCAGGCCCTTGTCAATCAGCCCCAGCATTTT	CASSIYQALVNQPQHF
TRBV29-1	-	TRBD2	TRBJ2-1	TGCAGCGTTGAAGTTAACTCCGGGACTAAAACTTCGAGCTCCTACAATGAGCAGTTCTTC	CSVEVNSGTKTSSSYNEQFF
TRBV7-7	-	-	TRBJ2-7	TGTGCCAGCAGCTTGACAGCCGCCTACGAGCAGTACTTC	CASSLTAAYEQYF
TRBV5-6	-	TRBD2	TRBJ2-1	TGTGCCAGCAGCCGGGACAGGGTAAAACTAGCGGGAGGTAATGAGCAGTTCTTC	CASSRDRVKLAGGNEQFF
TRBV27	-	TRBD2	TRBJ2-3	TGTGCCAGCAGTTCACGACTAGCGGGGGGCACAGATACGCAGTATTTT	CASSSRLAGGTDTQYF
TRBV2	-	TRBD1	TRBJ1-1	TGTGCCAGCAGAGACAGGGGCATGAACACTGAAGCTTTCTTT	CASRDRGMNTEAFF
TRBV14	-	-	TRBJ2-2	TGTGCCAGCAGCCACCTCAAGGGGACGAACACCGGGGAGCTGTTTTTT	CASSHLKGTNTGELFF
TRBV29-1	-	-	TRBJ1-1	TGCAGCGTTGAAGATCATGGGGGGGGCACTGAAGCTTTCTTT	CSVEDHGGGTEAFF
TRBV9	-	-	TRBJ2-5	TGTGCCAGCAGCGTAACGGGGAGCAGAGGGAAAGAGACCCAGTACTTC	CASSVTGSRGKETQYF
TRBV18	-	-	TRBJ1-3	TGTGCCAGCTCACCACCGTCAGGGCCTACTCCCTCTGGAAACACCATATATTTT	CASSPPSGPTPSGNTIYF
TRBV18	-	TRBD2	TRBJ2-3	TGTGCCAGCTCACTCGGGACTAGCGGGAGTTCAGATACGCAGTATTTT	CASSLGTSGSSDTQYF
TRBV7-8	-	-	TRBJ1-5	TGTGCCAGCAGCTTAGGGGGGGATCAGCCCCAGCATTTT	CASSLGGDQPQHF
TRBV29-1	-	TRBD1	TRBJ2-3	TGCAGCGGGCAACAGGGGTCATATACGCAGTATTTT	CSGQQGSYTQYF
TRBV14	-	TRBD2	TRBJ2-3	TGTGCCAGCAGCCAACTAGCGGGAGGGACAGATACGCAGTATTTT	CASSQLAGGTDTQYF
TRBV15	-	-	TRBJ1-1	TGTGCCACCAGCAGAGATGCGTACACTGAAGCTTTCTTT	CATSRDAYTEAFF
TRBV7-2	-	TRBD2	TRBJ2-7	TGTGCCAGCAGCTCCAGAGCGGGAGCCTACGAGCAGTACTTC	CASSSRAGAYEQYF
TRBV7-8	-	-	TRBJ1-2	TGTGCCAGCAGCTTGATGGGGGGGGTACGTGAAAATGGCTACACCTTC	CASSLMGGVRENGYTF
TRBV5-1	-	-	TRBJ1-5	TGCGCCAGCAGCTTGGGGGGTCCGAGGACTGATCAGCCCCAGCATTTT	CASSLGGPRTDQPQHF
TRBV7-2	-	-	TRBJ2-3	TGTGCCAGCAACACAGGGATTGATACGCAGTATTTT	CASNTGIDTQYF
TRBV5-6	-	-	TRBJ2-3	TGTGCCAGCAGCTTGGGTCTAGTTGGTTCAGATACGCAGTATTTT	CASSLGLVGSDTQYF
TRBV7-2	-	TRBD2	TRBJ2-3	TGTGCCAGCAGCCCTAGCGGGAGAGGCACAGATACGCAGTATTTT	CASSPSGRGTDTQYF
TRBV11-2	-	-	TRBJ2-3	TGTGCCAGCAGCTTAGGGCCAGCGGGACACACCAATACGCAGTATTTT	CASSLGPAGHTNTQYF
TRBV10-3	-	-	TRBJ2-3	TGTGCCATCAGTGAGTCGAACACCGATACGCAGTATTTT	CAISESNTDTQYF
TRBV5-1	-	-	TRBJ2-4	TGCGCCAGCAGCTCCGGGACTAAAAACATTCAGTACTTC	CASSSGTKNIQYF
TRBV5-4	-	-	TRBJ2-3	TGTGCCAGCAGCCAAACTGGCACAGATACGCAGTATTTT	CASSQTGTDTQYF
TRBV6-1	-	-	TRBJ2-1	TGTGCCAGCAGTGAAAGGCCCGGGGGCGGGAGATCAGGGCAGTTCTTC	CASSERPGGGRSGQFF
TRBV15	once	-	TRBJ2-7	TGTGCCACCAGCAGAGATCACACAGGGTCCTACGAGCAGTACTTC	CATSRDHTGSYEQYF
TRBV29-1	-	TRBD2	TRBJ2-5	TGCAGCGTACGAGGGGGGGGGACTAGCGGGAGTCTAGAGACCCAGTACTTC	CSVRGGGTSGSLETQYF
TRBV19	-	TRBD1	TRBJ1-2	TGTGCCAGTAGTACCGGGACAGGGGGCTTAAACGCTGGCTACACCTTC	CASSTGTGGLNAGYTF
TRBV19	-	-	TRBJ1-2	TGTGCCAGTAGTGCCATAGACTATGGCTACACCTTC	CASSAIDYGYTF
TRBV9	few	-	TRBJ1-1	TGTGCCAGCAGCGTAGAAGGGGGAACCCTGGCCACTGAAGCTTTCTTT	CASSVEGGTLATEAFF
TRBV10-3	-	-	TRBJ2-7	TGTGCCATCAGTGATCAGGGCAGCGAGCAGTACTTC	CAISDQGSEQYF
TRBV7-2	few	-	TRBJ1-5	TGTGCCAGCAGCCCAAATCCCGGAGAGCCCCAGCATTTT	CASSPNPGEPQHF
TRBV25-1	-	TRBD1	TRBJ2-7	TGTGCCAGCAGTGTTACAGGGGAAGTCCACGAGCAGTACTTC	CASSVTGEVHEQYF
TRBV28	-	-	TRBJ2-7	TGTGCCAGCAGTTTGGGCTACAGGGCCCAGAGCTCCTACGAGCAGTACTTC	CASSLGYRAQSSYEQYF
TRBV30	-	-	TRBJ2-1	TGTGCCTGGAGTCCCCACCGGGATGAGCAGTTCTTC	CAWSPHRDEQFF